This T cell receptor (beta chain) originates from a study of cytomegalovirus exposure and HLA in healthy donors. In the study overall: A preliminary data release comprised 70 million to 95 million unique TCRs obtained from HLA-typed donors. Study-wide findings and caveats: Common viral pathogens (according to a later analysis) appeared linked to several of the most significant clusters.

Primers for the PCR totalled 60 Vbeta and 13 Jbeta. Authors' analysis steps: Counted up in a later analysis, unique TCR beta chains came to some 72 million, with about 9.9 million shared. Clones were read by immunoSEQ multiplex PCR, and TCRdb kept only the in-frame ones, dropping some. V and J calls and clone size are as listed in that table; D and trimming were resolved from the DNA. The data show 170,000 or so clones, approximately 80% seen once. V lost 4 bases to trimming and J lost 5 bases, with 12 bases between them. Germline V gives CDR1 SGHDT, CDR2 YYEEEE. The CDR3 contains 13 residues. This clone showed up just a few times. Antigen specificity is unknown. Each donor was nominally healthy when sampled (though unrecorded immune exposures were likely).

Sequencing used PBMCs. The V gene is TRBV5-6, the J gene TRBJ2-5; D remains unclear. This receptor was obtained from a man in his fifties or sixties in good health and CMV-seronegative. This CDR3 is CASSAYPGETQYF. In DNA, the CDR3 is TGTGCCAGCAGCGCATATCCCGGGGAGACCCAGTACTTC. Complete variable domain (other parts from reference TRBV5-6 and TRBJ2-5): DAGVTQSPTHLIKTRGQQVTLRCSPKSGHDTVSWYQQALGQGPQFIFQYYEEEERQRGNFPDRFSGHQFPNYSSELNVNALLLGDSALYLCASSAYPGETQYFGPGTRLLVL.